Listed here are 8 T cell receptor beta chains from one sample, sequenced in a study of T-cell memory formation after mild COVID-19. TCRdb reprocessed the 5' RACE reads with MiXCR, giving one entry per CDR3 protein. The profile shows fewer than 500,000 distinct CDR3 sequences, roughly 25% of them singletons. The sample was PBMCs or a T cell subset sorted from them (not recorded which). These receptor sequences come from an adult woman who had mild COVID-19 (a few samples of this study predate the infection). Cell type and time point are not known.

This clonotype has a handful of counts. The rearrangement uses TRBV19 and TRBJ2-1, with D perhaps TRBD1 (5 bases). V was pared by 5 bases and J by 9 bases, with 8 bases between. The CDR3 length is 11 residues. Germline CDR1 and CDR2: LNHDA and SQIVND (reference sequence). The CDR3 DNA reads as TGTGCCAGTAGTTACAGGCTTGAGCAGTTCTTC. Amino acid sequence: CASSYRLEQFF.

This clonotype was observed a few times. This chain uses TRBV5-1 with TRBJ2-2; a possible D gene is TRBD1 (7 bases). CDR3 length: 15 amino acids. Germline values: CDR1 SGHRS, CDR2 YFSETQ. The V end was cut by 4 bases, the J end by 3 bases, with 13 bases between. CDR3 sequence: CASSAGTADTGELFF. Written as DNA, the CDR3 is TGCGCCAGCAGCGCGGGGACAGCGGACACCGGGGAGCTGTTTTTT.

The rearrangement links TRBV7-6 to TRBJ2-3; TRBD1 aligns across 8 bases. V lost 3 bases to trimming and J lost 3 bases; unmatched junction nucleotides: 11. CDR1 SGHVS and CDR2 FNYEAQ come from the germline V gene. The length of the CDR3 is 17 residues. The CDR3 nucleotides are TGTGCCAGCAGCTTCCCGGTGGACAGGGTGGTTACAGATACGCAGTATTTT. Protein product: CASSFPVDRVVTDTQYF.

This clonotype was observed at least ten times. The J gene is TRBJ2-1, the V gene TRBV9; 11 bases agree with TRBD2. The germline gives CDR1 SGDLS, CDR2 YYNGEE. V trimming: 2 bases; J trimming: 1 base; junction bases outside the gene matches: 2. This CDR3 has 16 amino acids. CDR3 DNA: TGTGCCAGCAGCGTGGGACTAGCGGCATCCTACAATGAGCAGTTCTTC. It codes for CASSVGLAASYNEQFF.

In this sample, this clonotype turned up a few times. CDR3 bases: TGCAGTGCGGCGTTGGACTATAATTCACCCCTCCACTTT. Amino acid sequence: CSAALDYNSPLHF. The rearrangement joins TRBV20-1 to TRBJ1-6; D unclear. The CDR3 is 13 residues long. Germline loops: CDR1 DFQATT, CDR2 SNEGSKA (reference sequence). V lost 6 bases and J lost 3, with 9 bases in between.

This clonotype was picked up a small number of times. The chain recombines TRBV19 with TRBJ2-1; tentative D call: TRBD1 (5 bases). The CDR3 loop spans 15 amino acids. Looked up from germline, CDR1 is LNHDA and CDR2 is SQIVND (reference sequence). V was trimmed by 9 bases and J by 0 bases, leaving 15 bases between them. For the CDR3, the DNA is TGTGCCAGCAACCAGGACACAAGCTCCTACAATGAGCAGTTCTTC. This codes for CASNQDTSSYNEQFF.

This clonotype showed up just a few times. The chain employs TRBV6-5 and TRBJ1-1; TRBD1 aligns across 7 bases. From germline, CDR1 is MNHEY and CDR2 SVGAGI. The CDR3 is 16 amino acids. The V and J ends lost 0 bases and 7 bases, in that order; junction bases with no gene match: 11. CDR3 nucleotides: TGTGCCAGCAGTTACTCACCAGGGGGTGCATCGGGTGAAGCTTTCTTT. Residues: CASSYSPGGASGEAFF.

This clonotype was seen only a few times. For the CDR3, the DNA is TGCGCCAGCAGCTTGGCCGGGGAAAAAGAAAAACTGTTTTTT. It is translated as CASSLAGEKEKLFF. V usage is TRBV5-1 and J usage is TRBJ1-4; D remains ambiguous. This CDR3 is 14 amino acids long. The V end was cut by 0 bases, the J end by 8 bases, with 11 bases between. CDR1 and CDR2 from the germline V gene are SGHRS and YFSETQ.